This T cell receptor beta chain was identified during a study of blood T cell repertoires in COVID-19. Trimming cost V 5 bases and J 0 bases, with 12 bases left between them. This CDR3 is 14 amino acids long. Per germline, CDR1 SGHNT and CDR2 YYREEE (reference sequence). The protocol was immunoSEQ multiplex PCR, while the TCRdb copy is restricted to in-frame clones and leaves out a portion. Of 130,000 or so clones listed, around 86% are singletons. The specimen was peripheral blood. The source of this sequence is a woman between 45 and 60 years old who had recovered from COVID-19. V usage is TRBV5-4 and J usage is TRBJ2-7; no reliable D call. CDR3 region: CASSRSMSSYEQYF. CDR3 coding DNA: TGTGCCAGCAGTCGTTCGATGAGCTCCTACGAGCAGTACTTC.